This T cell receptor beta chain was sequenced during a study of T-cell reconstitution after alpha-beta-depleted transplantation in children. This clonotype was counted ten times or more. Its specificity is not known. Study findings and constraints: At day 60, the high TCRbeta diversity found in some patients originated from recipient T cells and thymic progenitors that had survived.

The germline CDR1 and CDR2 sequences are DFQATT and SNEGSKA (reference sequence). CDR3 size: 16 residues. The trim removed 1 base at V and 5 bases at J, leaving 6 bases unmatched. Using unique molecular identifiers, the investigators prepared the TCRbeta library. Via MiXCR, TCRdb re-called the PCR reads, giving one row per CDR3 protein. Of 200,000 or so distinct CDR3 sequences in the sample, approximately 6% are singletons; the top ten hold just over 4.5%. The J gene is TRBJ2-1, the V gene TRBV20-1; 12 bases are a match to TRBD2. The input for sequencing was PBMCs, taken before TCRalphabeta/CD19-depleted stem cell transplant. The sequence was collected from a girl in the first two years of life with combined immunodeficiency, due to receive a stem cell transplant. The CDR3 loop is CSARATWTSGDNEQFF. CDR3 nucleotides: TGCAGTGCTAGAGCCACTTGGACTAGCGGGGACAATGAGCAGTTCTTC.